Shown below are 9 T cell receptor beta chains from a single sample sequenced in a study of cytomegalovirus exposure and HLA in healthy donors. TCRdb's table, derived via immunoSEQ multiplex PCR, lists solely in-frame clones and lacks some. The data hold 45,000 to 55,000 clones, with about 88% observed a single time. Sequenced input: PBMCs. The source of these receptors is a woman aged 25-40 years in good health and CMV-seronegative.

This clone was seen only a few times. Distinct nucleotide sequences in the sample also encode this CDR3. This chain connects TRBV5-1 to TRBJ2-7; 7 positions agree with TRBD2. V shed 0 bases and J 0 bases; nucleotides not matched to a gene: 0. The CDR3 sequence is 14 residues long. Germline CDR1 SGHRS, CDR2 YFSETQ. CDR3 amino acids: CASSLASGSYEQYF. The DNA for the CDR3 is TGCGCCAGCAGCTTGGCTAGCGGCTCCTACGAGCAGTACTTC. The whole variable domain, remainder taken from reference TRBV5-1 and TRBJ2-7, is KAGVTQTPRYLIKTRGQQVTLSCSPISGHRSVSWYQQTPGQGLQFLFEYFSETQRNKGNFPGRFSGRQFSNSRSEMNVSTLELGDSALYLCASSLASGSYEQYFGPGTRLTVT.

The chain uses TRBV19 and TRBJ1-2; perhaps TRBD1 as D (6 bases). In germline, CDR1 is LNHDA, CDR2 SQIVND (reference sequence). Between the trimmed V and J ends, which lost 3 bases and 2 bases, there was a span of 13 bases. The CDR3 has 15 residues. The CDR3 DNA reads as TGTGCCAGTAGTATGGGCCGGGGACAAAACTATGGCTACACCTTC. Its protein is CASSMGRGQNYGYTF.

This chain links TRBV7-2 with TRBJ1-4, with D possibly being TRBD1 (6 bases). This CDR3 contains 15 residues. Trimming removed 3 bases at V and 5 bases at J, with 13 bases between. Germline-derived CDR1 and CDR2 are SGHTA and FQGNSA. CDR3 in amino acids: CASSFHRVKNEKLFF. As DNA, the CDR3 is TGTGCCAGCAGCTTTCACAGGGTGAAGAATGAAAAACTGTTTTTT.

CDR3 protein: CASSPRLADTYEQYF. The CDR3 DNA reads TGCGCCAGCAGCCCCAGACTAGCCGATACCTACGAGCAGTACTTC. The rearrangement links TRBV4-1 to TRBJ2-7; 7 bases agree with TRBD2. The CDR3 has 15 residues. V gave up 4 bases and J gave up 2 bases; unmatched junction bases: 8. Per the germline V gene, CDR1 is MGHRA and CDR2 is YSYEKL.

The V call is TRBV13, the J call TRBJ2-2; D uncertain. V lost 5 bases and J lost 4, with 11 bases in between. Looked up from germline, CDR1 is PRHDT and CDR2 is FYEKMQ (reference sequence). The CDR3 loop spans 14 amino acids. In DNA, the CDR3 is TGTGCCAGCAGCCTGACCGGAGCCACCGGGGAGCTGTTTTTT. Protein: CASSLTGATGELFF. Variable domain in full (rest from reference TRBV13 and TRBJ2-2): AAGVIQSPRHLIKEKRETATLKCYPIPRHDTVYWYQQGPGQDPQFLISFYEKMQSDKGSIPDRFSAQQFSDYHSELNMSSLELGDSALYFCASSLTGATGELFFGEGSRLTVL.

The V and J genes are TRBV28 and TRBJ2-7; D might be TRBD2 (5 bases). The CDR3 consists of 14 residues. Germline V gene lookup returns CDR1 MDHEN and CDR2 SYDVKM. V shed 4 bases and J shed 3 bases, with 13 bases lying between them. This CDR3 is CASSSSGLGYEQYF. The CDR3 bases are TGTGCCAGCAGTTCCAGCGGACTTGGCTACGAGCAGTACTTC.

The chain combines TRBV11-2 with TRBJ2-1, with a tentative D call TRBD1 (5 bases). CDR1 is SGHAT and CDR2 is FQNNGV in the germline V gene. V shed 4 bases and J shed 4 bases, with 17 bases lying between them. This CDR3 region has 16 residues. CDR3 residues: CASSSTQGNSYNEQFF. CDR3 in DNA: TGTGCCAGCAGCTCAACCCAGGGCAATTCGTACAATGAGCAGTTCTTC.

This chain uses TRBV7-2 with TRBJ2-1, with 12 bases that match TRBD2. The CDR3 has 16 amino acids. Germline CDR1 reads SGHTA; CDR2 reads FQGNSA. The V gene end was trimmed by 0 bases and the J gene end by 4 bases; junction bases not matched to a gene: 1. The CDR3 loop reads CASSLAGLAGYNEQFF. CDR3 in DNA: TGTGCCAGCAGCTTAGCGGGACTAGCGGGTTACAATGAGCAGTTCTTC.

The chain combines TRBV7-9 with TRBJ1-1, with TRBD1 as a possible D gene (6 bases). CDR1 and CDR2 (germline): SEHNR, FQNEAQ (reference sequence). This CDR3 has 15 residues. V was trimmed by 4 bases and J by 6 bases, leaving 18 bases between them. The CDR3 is CASSSEDRPHPEAFF. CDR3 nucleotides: TGTGCCAGCAGCTCCGAAGACAGGCCGCACCCTGAAGCTTTCTTT.